This TCR beta chain was profiled in a study of metastatic and nonmetastatic thyroid tumors. For the study at large: Repertoires of blood and of tissue (tumor or nodule) from malignant and benign thyroid patients were compared.

In this sample, this clone turned up many times. Its antigen is unidentified. Study conclusions and caveats: Malignant thyroid tumors reportedly had TCR beta diversity that was significantly higher than in benign nodules, in blood and tumor.

In the authors' methods: CDR3 differences across clinicopathological groups were used to build a distant-metastasis classifier for papillary thyroid cancer. TCRdb reassembled clones from the PCR reads with MiXCR. V and J calls and clone size were set by TCRdb, not the authors. The repertoire holds 30,000 to 35,000 clones, 15% seen once, with approximately 18% in the top ten. Every patient was untreated before thyroid surgery. This CDR3 is 13 amino acids long. The J segment lost 5 bases and the V segment lost 5 bases, leaving 3 bases of the junction unmatched. This sequence joins TRBV12-3 or TRBV12-4 and TRBJ2-5; 9 bases align to TRBD1. This receptor was identified in a male donor with papillary thyroid cancer or a benign thyroid nodule (not recorded which). Some clones in this sample may be carry-over from other donors' samples. The material sequenced was blood. The CDR3 sequence: CASSPGQGETQYF. The CDR3 nucleotides read TGTGCCAGCAGTCCAGGACAGGGGGAGACCCAGTACTTC.